Described below is a single T cell receptor beta chain sequence and its context. Primers used in a second PCR of roughly 6 to 11 cycles were a sample-barcoded 5' primer and a J-beta primer mix. MiXCR, applied by TCRdb to the 5' RACE reads, yields one record per CDR3 protein. The data contain over a million distinct CDR3 sequences, approximately 38% of them seen just once; the ten biggest clones take up roughly 8.2%. This sample is drawn from a study of blood T cells in healthy people across ages. The CDR3 has 15 amino acids. Trimming stripped 4 bases from V and 0 bases from J, with 14 bases between. Germline values: CDR1 SGHDT, CDR2 YYEEEE. Healthy Caucasian individuals from Russia aged about 6 to 100 were enrolled as donors.

The chain employs TRBV5-6 and TRBJ2-7; D uncertain. The clonotype originates from a woman between 18 and 29 years old in good health. Sequencing input: blood. The CDR3 protein is CASSQGAYSSYEQYF. CDR3 in DNA: TGTGCCAGCAGCCAAGGTGCGTATAGCTCCTACGAGCAGTACTTC.